This T cell receptor delta chain stems from a study of γδ T cells in repeated Plasmodium falciparum infection. Study summary: Age- and gender-matched Australian children served as comparison for malaria-exposed Malian children. Some Malian samples span acute malaria episodes; others come from no-transmission periods.

TCRdb reapplied CATT to the multiplex PCR reads. The data contain approximately 93,000 delta-chain clones, approximately 0.96% of them seen just once; the ten biggest clones take up around a tenth. General observations from the study: One small rural Malian village, predominantly a single ethnic group, supplied the cohort.

As for this clone: Its antigen remains unidentified. A far larger clone is only one base removed, so a read error is likely. Within the sample, other DNA sequences also encode this same CDR3.

The sequence came from a pool of human donors (malaria-infected and uninfected, not separated). Sequenced: gamma-delta T cells from blood.

The CDR3 loop reads CALGEPPGGLGPAKLIF. The CDR3 coding sequence is TGTGCTCTTGGGGAGCCTCCTGGGGGGTTGGGACCAGCTAAACTCATCTTT. The chain is built from TRDV1 and TRDJ1; 7 bases map to TRDD3. CDR1 TSWWSYY and CDR2 QGS come from the germline V gene. The CDR3 has 17 amino acids. After removal of 3 bases from V and 7 bases from J, the junction contained 17 bases not matched to a gene.